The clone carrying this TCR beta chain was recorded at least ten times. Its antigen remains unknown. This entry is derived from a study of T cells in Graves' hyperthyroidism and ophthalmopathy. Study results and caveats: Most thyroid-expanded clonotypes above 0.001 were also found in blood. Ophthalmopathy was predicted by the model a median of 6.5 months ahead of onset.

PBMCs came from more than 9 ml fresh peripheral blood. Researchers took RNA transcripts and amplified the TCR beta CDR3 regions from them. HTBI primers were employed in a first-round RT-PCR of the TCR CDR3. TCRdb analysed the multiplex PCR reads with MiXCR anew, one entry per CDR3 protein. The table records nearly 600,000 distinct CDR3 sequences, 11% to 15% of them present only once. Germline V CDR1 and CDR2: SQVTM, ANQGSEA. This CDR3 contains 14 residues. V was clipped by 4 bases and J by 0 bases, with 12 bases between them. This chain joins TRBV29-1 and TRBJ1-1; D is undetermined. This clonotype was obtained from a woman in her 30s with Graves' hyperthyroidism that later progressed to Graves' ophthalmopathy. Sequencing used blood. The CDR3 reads CSVVGRLVNTEAFF. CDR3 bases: TGCAGCGTTGTGGGCAGGCTGGTGAACACTGAAGCTTTCTTT.